This entry is about one T cell receptor (beta chain). Its specificity is unknown. The PCR ran on 60 Vbeta and 13 Jbeta primers. Only in-frame clones appear in the TCRdb table, and some are missing; sequencing was by immunoSEQ multiplex PCR. Of about 93,000 clones in the sample, around four fifths were seen once. This sample is drawn from a study of cytomegalovirus exposure and HLA in healthy donors. The study, taken as a whole, reports: In an earlier analysis, in some 600 donors, most V segments appeared productive either ~90% or ~30% of the time.

The sequenced sample consisted of PBMCs. The receptor was derived from a boy aged 10-17 years in good health and CMV-seronegative.

CDR3 protein: CASSFWAVKDTQYF. The CDR3, as DNA: TGTGCCAGCAGCTTTTGGGCAGTCAAAGATACGCAGTATTTT. This chain connects TRBV5-4 to TRBJ2-3; D gene ambiguous. Trimming stripped 2 bases from V and 5 bases from J, with 12 bases between. CDR3 length equals 14 residues. In germline, CDR1 is SGHNT, CDR2 YYREEE (reference sequence).